This entry lists 10 T cell receptor beta chains sequenced from one sample in a study of blood T cell repertoires in COVID-19 (dated by TCRdb to the early 2020s). Library preparation was by the immunoSEQ multiplex PCR assay. Held by TCRdb, this immuneACCESS table contains in-frame sequences only and omits some clones. Under half of the omission traces to an unresolved V gene where checked; the cause of the rest is unknown. A total of about 230,000 clones appear in this sample, 81% of them only once. Of the sample, around 7.5% is held by the ten largest clones. The sample consisted of peripheral blood. The receptors were sampled from a woman older than 75 with COVID-19, enrolled during active disease.

This chain joins TRBV28 and TRBJ1-5; D not certain. This CDR3 comprises 14 residues. Per germline, CDR1 MDHEN and CDR2 SYDVKM. The V and J ends lost 2 bases and 2 bases respectively, with 7 bases between them. This chain's CDR3 is CASSLMQGNQPQHF. CDR3 DNA: TGTGCCAGCAGTTTAATGCAGGGCAATCAGCCCCAGCATTTT.

The chain joins TRBV12-5 to TRBJ2-1; D might be TRBD1 (6 bases). V lost 0 bases and J 10 bases, leaving 28 bases between the germline ends. Germline V gene sequence: CDR1 LGHNT, CDR2 FRNRAP. The CDR3 has 19 residues. The CDR3 is CASGLVRSTGYIVKGEQFF. CDR3 DNA: TGTGCTAGTGGTTTGGTACGTTCGACAGGCTATATCGTCAAGGGAGAGCAGTTCTTC.

This clone was observed a handful of times. The V call is TRBV7-9, the J call TRBJ1-6; 9 bases match TRBD1. The V segment lost 5 bases and the J segment 7 bases; nucleotides outside the gene matches: 6. Germline CDR1 is SEHNR and CDR2 is FQNEAQ (reference sequence). This CDR3 region has 15 residues. In DNA form, the CDR3 reads TGTGCCAGCAGCCCGTGGGACAGGGTGAATTCACCCCTCCACTTT. This encodes CASSPWDRVNSPLHF.

The chain employs TRBV6-5 and TRBJ2-7, with TRBD1 matching over 9 bases. From germline, CDR1 is MNHEY and CDR2 SVGAGI. The CDR3 consists of 15 residues. V shed 2 bases and J 2 bases; nucleotides not matched to a gene: 4. The CDR3 coding sequence is TGTGCCAGCAGTTACAAGGGACAGGGACCCTACGAGCAGTACTTC. Its protein is CASSYKGQGPYEQYF.

The chain couples TRBV5-6 to TRBJ1-3; a weak D match, TRBD1 (6 bases). Trimming took 3 bases from V and 3 from J, leaving 13 bases between them. This CDR3 has 15 amino acids. Germline V lookup: CDR1 SGHDT, CDR2 YYEEEE. CDR3 nucleotides: TGTGCCAGCAGCTCCACAGGGAATGGTGGAAACACCATATATTTT. It encodes CASSSTGNGGNTIYF.

As DNA, the CDR3 is TGTGCCAGCAGCCGGGAGAGGGTCGGCACTGAAGCTTTCTTT. It specifies CASSRERVGTEAFF. The chain links TRBV14 to TRBJ1-1; D gene ambiguous. Trimming cost V 4 bases and J 4 bases, with 13 bases left between them. The germline gives CDR1 SGHDN, CDR2 FVKESK. The CDR3 sequence is 14 residues long.

This clone was recorded many times. The gene calls are TRBV4-2 and TRBJ1-4; D not certain. CDR1 and CDR2 from the germline V gene are LGHNA and YNFKEQ. Trimming shortened V by 3 bases and J by 0 bases, and 11 bases separated the two germline ends. The CDR3 has 16 amino acids. CDR3 residues: CASSQLKDSTNEKLFF. In DNA, the CDR3 is TGTGCCAGCAGCCAGCTAAAGGACTCAACTAATGAAAAACTGTTTTTT.

The chain employs TRBV5-1 and TRBJ2-2; possible D gene TRBD1, 6 bases. The CDR3 covers 14 residues. Trimming stripped 9 bases from V and 2 bases from J, with 14 bases between. The germline V gene encodes CDR1 SGHRS and CDR2 YFSETQ. CDR3 amino acids: CATSRDTNTGELFF. In DNA, the CDR3 is TGCGCCACCTCCCGGGACACTAACACCGGGGAGCTGTTTTTT.

The chain links TRBV24-1 to TRBJ2-1; TRBD1 is a possible D gene (5 bases). The germline V gene has CDR1 KGHDR and CDR2 SFDVKD. Trimming took off 3 bases at V and 4 bases at J, with 15 bases between the two ends. The CDR3 has 16 amino acids. The CDR3 DNA is TGTGCCACCAGTGATCCCCAGGGTAAGAGTTACAATGAGCAGTTCTTC. Amino acids: CATSDPQGKSYNEQFF.

The chain recombines TRBV2 with TRBJ1-3, with a weak D call TRBD1 (5 bases). The germline V and J ends were trimmed by 1 base and 4 bases, with 11 bases remaining between them. Germline lookup yields CDR1 SNHLY and CDR2 FYNNEI. The CDR3 spans 15 residues. Written as DNA, the CDR3 is TGTGCCAGCAGTGAAGAGCAGGGCAAAGGAAACACCATATATTTT. Translation gives CASSEEQGKGNTIYF.